The 7 T cell receptor beta chains listed next were all sequenced from one sample in a study of cytomegalovirus exposure and HLA in healthy donors (TCRdb year 2017). Library creation used the immunoSEQ multiplex PCR assay. For the multiplex PCR, a mixture combining 60 forward primers for TCR Vbeta segments and 13 reverse primers for TCR Jbeta segments was used. The source is immuneACCESS, and TCRdb retained only in-frame sequences with V and J called. Part of the clones is not carried over; for the studies checked, unresolved V genes explain less than half of this, and the remainder is unexplained. The sample table lists about 140,000 clones, roughly 81% of them with a count of one. Clones ranked in the top ten supply about 1.6% of the sample. Input material: PBMCs. The receptor source for this set is a female donor in good health and CMV-seronegative.

The V call is TRBV4-1, the J call TRBJ1-1; D is unresolved. The CDR3 spans 14 residues. V dropped 1 base and J dropped 7 bases, with 13 bases sitting between them. Germline CDR1 MGHRA, CDR2 YSYEKL. This chain's CDR3 is CASSQGLLNDEAFF. The DNA for the CDR3 is TGCGCCAGCAGCCAAGGACTCCTCAACGATGAAGCTTTCTTT.

This chain links TRBV4-2 with TRBJ2-7, with 10 bases matching TRBD2. Germline lookup yields CDR1 LGHNA and CDR2 YNFKEQ. The length of the CDR3 is 16 residues. J gave up 2 bases and V 1 base, and 5 bases lay outside the gene matches. This CDR3 is CASSQGLAGGPYEQYF. Here the CDR3 DNA reads TGTGCCAGCAGCCAAGGGTTAGCGGGGGGCCCCTACGAGCAGTACTTC.

This clone has just a few counts. Sequence at one end of the junction differs from germline and may be a read error. The chain employs TRBV7-7 and TRBJ1-4; 9 positions match TRBD1. CDR1 and CDR2 (germline): SSHAT, FNYEAQ (reference sequence). CDR3 length: 15 amino acids. The CDR3 sequence is CASSPRTGVGEKLFF. The CDR3 DNA is TGTGCTAGCAGCCCGCGGACAGGGGTCGGTGAAAAACTGTTTTTT.

The V and J genes are TRBV28 and TRBJ1-2, with 8 positions matching TRBD1. Germline trimming cut 7 bases from V and 5 bases from J; bases unmatched to any gene: 24. Germline V gene data show CDR1 as MDHEN and CDR2 as SYDVKM. The CDR3 covers 19 residues. CDR3 protein: CASTGWGQIRAGGGYGYTF. The DNA for the CDR3 is TGTGCCAGCACTGGTTGGGGTCAAATCCGCGCAGGGGGCGGGTATGGCTACACCTTC.

This sequence joins TRBV28 and TRBJ1-2; 7 positions agree with TRBD1. CDR3 size: 15 residues. V shed 4 bases, J shed 8 bases, and the junction held 13 bases outside the gene matches. Germline CDR1 reads MDHEN; CDR2 reads SYDVKM. The CDR3 loop reads CASSSLTGEKGGYTF. CDR3 bases: TGTGCCAGCAGTTCCTTAACAGGGGAGAAAGGGGGCTACACCTTC.

This rearrangement joins TRBV9 to TRBJ2-1; D not certain. This CDR3 has 13 residues. Germline CDR1 is SGDLS and CDR2 is YYNGEE. Trimming left V 4 bases short and J 6 bases short, with 11 bases between. In DNA form, the CDR3 reads TGTGCCAGCAGCCCACTGCCGGGCAATGAGCAGTTCTTC. Its protein is CASSPLPGNEQFF.

The V call is TRBV9, the J call TRBJ1-3; TRBD1 agrees at 7 bases. There are 14 residues in the CDR3. V dropped 3 bases and J dropped 4; count of bases not matched to a gene: 4. Germline V gene sequence: CDR1 SGDLS, CDR2 YYNGEE. CDR3 DNA: TGTGCCAGCAGCGAACAGGGGAGCGGAAACACCATATATTTT. It encodes CASSEQGSGNTIYF.